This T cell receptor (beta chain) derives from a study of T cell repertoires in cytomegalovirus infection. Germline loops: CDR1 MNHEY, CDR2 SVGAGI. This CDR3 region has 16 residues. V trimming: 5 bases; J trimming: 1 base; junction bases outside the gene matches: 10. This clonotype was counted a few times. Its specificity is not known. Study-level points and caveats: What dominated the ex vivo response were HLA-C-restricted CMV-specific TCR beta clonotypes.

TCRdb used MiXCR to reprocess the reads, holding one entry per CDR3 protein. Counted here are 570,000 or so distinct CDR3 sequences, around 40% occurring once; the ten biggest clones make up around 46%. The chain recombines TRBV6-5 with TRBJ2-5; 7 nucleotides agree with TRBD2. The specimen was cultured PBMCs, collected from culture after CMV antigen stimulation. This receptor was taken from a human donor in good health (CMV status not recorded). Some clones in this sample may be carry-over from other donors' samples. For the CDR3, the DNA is TGTGCCAGCAGTACCCCGGGACTAACGGGCCAAGAGACCCAGTACTTC. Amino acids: CASSTPGLTGQETQYF.